This T cell receptor beta chain was documented in a study of Graves' ophthalmopathy and Graves' hyperthyroidism. The CDR3 consists of 13 residues. From germline, CDR1 is SGHDT and CDR2 YYEEEE. The V and J ends lost 2 bases and 4 bases respectively, with 10 bases between them. This clonotype showed up many times. The authors amplified TCR beta CDR3 regions, and they did so from RNA transcripts for repertoire sequencing. First-round RT-PCR with HTBI primers preceded a second-round multiplex PCR. TCRdb redid the calling of the multiplex PCR reads with MiXCR, one entry per CDR3 protein. The sample records about 700,000 distinct CDR3 sequences, roughly 41% being singletons.

What was sequenced was peripheral blood. The chain recombines TRBV5-6 with TRBJ2-7; D may be TRBD2 (6 bases). This clonotype was obtained from an adult man with Graves' ophthalmopathy. CDR3 sequence (DNA): TGTGCCAGCAGCTTTGAACGGGGGTACGAGCAGTACTTC. Its protein product is CASSFERGYEQYF.